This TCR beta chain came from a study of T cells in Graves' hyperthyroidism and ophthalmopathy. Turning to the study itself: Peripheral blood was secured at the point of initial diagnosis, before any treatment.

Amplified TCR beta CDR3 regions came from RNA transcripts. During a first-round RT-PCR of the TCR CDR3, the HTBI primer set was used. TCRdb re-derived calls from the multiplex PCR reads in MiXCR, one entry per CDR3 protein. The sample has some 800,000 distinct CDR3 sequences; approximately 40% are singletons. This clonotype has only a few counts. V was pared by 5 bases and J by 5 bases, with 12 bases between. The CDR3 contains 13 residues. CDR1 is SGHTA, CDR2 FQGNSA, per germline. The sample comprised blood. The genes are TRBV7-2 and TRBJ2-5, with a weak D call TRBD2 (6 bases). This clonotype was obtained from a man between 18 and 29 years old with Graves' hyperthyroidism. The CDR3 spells CASSPDYRETQYF. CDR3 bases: TGTGCCAGCAGCCCGGACTACCGGGAGACCCAGTACTTC.